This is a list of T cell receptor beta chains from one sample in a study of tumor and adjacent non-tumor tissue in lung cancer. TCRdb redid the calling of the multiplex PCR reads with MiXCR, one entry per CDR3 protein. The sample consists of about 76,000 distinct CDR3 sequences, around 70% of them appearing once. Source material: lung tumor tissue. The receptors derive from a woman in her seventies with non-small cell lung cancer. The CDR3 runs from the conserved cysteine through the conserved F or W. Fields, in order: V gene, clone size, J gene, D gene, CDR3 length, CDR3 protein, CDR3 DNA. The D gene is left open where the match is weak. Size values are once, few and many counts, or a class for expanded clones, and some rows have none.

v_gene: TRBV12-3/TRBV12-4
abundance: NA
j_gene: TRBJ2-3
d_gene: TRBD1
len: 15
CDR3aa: CASSVNRGQSDTLYF
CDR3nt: TGTGCCAGCAGTGTGAACAGGGGGCAATCAGATACGCTGTATTTT

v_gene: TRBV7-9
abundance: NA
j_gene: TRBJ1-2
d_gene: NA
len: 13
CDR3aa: CPSSPGTNYGYTF
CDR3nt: TGTCCCAGCAGCCCTGGAACAAACTATGGCTACACCTTC

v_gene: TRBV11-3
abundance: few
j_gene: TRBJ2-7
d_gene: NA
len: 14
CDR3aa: CASSSTIGAYEQHF
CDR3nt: TGTGCCAGCAGCTCAACGATAGGGGCCTACGAGCAGCACTTC

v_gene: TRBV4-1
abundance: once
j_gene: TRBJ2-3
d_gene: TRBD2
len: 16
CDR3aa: CASSQAPGLAGDTQYF
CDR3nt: TGTGCCAGCAGCCAAGCACCCGGACTAGCTGGAGATACGCAGTATTTT

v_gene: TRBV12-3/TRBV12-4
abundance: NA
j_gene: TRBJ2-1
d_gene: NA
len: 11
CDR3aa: CASSSRGGTFF
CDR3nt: TGTGCCAGCAGCTCTAGGGGGGGTACGTTCTTC

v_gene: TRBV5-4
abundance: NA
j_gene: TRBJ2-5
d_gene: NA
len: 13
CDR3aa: CASSFPCHETQYF
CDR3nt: TGTGCCAGCAGTTTCCCGTGCCACGAGACCCAGTACTTC

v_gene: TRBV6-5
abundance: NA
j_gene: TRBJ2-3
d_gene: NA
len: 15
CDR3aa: CASSSLDGLGDTQYF
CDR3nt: TGTGCCAGCAGCTCCCTAGATGGTTTGGGAGATACGCAGTATTTT

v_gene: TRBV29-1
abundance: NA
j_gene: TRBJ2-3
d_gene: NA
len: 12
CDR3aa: CIVKGSADTQYF
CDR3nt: TGCATCGTAAAGGGGTCCGCAGATACGCAGTATTTT

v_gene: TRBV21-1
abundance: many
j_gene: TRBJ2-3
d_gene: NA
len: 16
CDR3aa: CASSKEGSGSTDTQYF
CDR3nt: TGTGCCAGCAGCAAAGAAGGGTCAGGCAGCACAGATACGCAGTATTTT

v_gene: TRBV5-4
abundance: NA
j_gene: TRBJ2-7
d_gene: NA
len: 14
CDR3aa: CASSMGSPAYEQYF
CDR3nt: TGTGCCAGCAGCATGGGGTCTCCCGCCTACGAGCAGTACTTC

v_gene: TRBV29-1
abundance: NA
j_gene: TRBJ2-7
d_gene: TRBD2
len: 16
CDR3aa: CSADRQGTSGNCEQYF
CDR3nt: TGCAGCGCTGATCGTCAGGGGACTAGCGGGAACTGCGAGCAGTACTTC

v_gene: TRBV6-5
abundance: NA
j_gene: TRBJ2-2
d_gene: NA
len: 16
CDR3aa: CANSRSGGEITGEPFF
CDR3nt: TGTGCCAACAGCCGATCGGGCGGAGAGATCACCGGGGAGCCGTTTTTT

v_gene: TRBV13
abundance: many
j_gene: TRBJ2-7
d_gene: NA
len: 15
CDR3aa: CASSERGAASYEQYF
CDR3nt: TGTGCCAGCAGTGAAAGGGGGGCGGCCTCCTACGAGCAGTACTTC

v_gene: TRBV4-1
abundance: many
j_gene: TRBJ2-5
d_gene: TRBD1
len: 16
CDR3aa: CASSRSPRDRGETQYF
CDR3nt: TGCGCCAGCAGCCGGAGTCCCCGGGACAGGGGAGAGACCCAGTACTTC

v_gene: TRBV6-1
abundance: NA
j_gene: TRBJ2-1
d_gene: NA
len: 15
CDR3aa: CASRGDEGSYNEQFF
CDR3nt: TGTGCCAGCAGAGGCGACGAGGGCTCCTACAATGAGCAGTTCTTC

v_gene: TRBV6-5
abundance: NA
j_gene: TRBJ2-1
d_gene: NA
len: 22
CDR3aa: CASSYSRSNQGSDPSAENEQFF
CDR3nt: TGTGCCAGCAGTTACTCCCGGTCCAATCAGGGGTCCGACCCGAGTGCGGAGAATGAGCAGTTCTTC

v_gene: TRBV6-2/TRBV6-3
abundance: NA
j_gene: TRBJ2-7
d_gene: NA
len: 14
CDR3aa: CAGMDGQNYYEGYF
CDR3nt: TGTGCCGGCATGGACGGACAGAACTATTACGAGGGGTACTTC